The 7 T cell receptor beta chains listed next were all sequenced from one sample in a study of blood T cell repertoires in COVID-19. Method: immunoSEQ multiplex PCR; TCRdb's copy keeps in-frame clones and lacks some. The data show around 300,000 clones, 88% seen once. The material sequenced was PBMCs or T cells enriched from blood (not recorded which). The receptors were sampled from a woman aged 45-60 years who had recovered from COVID-19.

The chain links TRBV28 to TRBJ1-2, with 9 bases fitting TRBD1. Losses at the gene ends were 9 bases for V and 6 bases for J; bases not matched to a gene: 14. This CDR3 contains 15 residues. The germline CDR1 and CDR2 sequences are MDHEN and SYDVKM. The CDR3 DNA sequence: TGTGCCAGTCACCTACAGGGGGCAGGTTACGATGGCTACACCTTC. It specifies CASHLQGAGYDGYTF.

The chain recombines TRBV27 with TRBJ1-5; a possible D gene is TRBD1 (5 bases). Per the germline V gene, CDR1 is MNHEY and CDR2 is SMNVEV (reference sequence). This CDR3 spans 16 amino acids. V was trimmed by 4 bases and J by 1 base, leaving 14 bases between them. This CDR3 is CASSSGPPGSNQPQHF. CDR3 in DNA: TGTGCCAGCAGTTCAGGGCCCCCCGGGAGCAATCAGCCCCAGCATTTT.

For this clone: The junction and the germline gene differ at one end; a read error may be behind it. The chain recombines TRBV7-7 with TRBJ2-3; possibly TRBD1 for D (7 bases). The CDR3 has 18 amino acids. Per the germline V gene, CDR1 is SSHAT and CDR2 is FNYEAQ (reference sequence). The CDR3 protein is CASSLALNRGLSTDTQYF. In DNA form, the CDR3 reads TGTGCTAGCAGCTTAGCGCTTAACAGGGGACTGAGCACAGATACGCAGTATTTT.

V gene TRBV24-1 combines with J gene TRBJ2-1, with 9 bases identical to TRBD1. Germline-derived CDR1 and CDR2 are KGHDR and SFDVKD. CDR3 length equals 16 residues. J was trimmed by 7 bases and V by 0 bases; bases with no gene match: 6. CDR3 region: CATSDLKRTGANEQFF. The CDR3 DNA follows: TGTGCCACCAGTGATTTGAAGCGGACAGGGGCGAATGAGCAGTTCTTC.

The J gene is TRBJ2-3, the V gene TRBV28; no definite D call. The CDR3 extends over 14 amino acids. CDR1 and CDR2 (germline): MDHEN, SYDVKM. V was clipped by 6 bases and J by 0 bases, with 10 bases between them. The CDR3 sequence is CASRPWRSTDTQYF. The CDR3 DNA is TGTGCCAGCAGGCCCTGGCGGAGCACAGATACGCAGTATTTT.

As concerns this clone: The same CDR3 can be traced to other DNA sequences in this sample. The chain uses TRBV3-1 (or the pseudogene TRBV3-2) and TRBJ1-3; D is ambiguous. Deletions cut 2 bases from V and 0 bases from J, with 8 bases between. CDR3 length: 15 amino acids. Germline CDR1 is LGHDT and CDR2 is YNNKEL (reference sequence). The CDR3 region has the DNA TGTGCCAGCAGCCAAACGGGTAGCTCTGGAAACACCATATATTTT. Protein: CASSQTGSSGNTIYF.

The chain combines TRBV2 with TRBJ1-6, with D unresolved. Germline V gene lookup returns CDR1 SNHLY and CDR2 FYNNEI. Trimming shortened V by 6 bases and J by 0 bases, and 9 bases separated the two germline ends. CDR3 length equals 15 residues. This CDR3 is CASRDGISYNSPLHF. DNA of the CDR3: TGTGCCAGCAGGGACGGGATCTCCTATAATTCACCCCTCCACTTT.